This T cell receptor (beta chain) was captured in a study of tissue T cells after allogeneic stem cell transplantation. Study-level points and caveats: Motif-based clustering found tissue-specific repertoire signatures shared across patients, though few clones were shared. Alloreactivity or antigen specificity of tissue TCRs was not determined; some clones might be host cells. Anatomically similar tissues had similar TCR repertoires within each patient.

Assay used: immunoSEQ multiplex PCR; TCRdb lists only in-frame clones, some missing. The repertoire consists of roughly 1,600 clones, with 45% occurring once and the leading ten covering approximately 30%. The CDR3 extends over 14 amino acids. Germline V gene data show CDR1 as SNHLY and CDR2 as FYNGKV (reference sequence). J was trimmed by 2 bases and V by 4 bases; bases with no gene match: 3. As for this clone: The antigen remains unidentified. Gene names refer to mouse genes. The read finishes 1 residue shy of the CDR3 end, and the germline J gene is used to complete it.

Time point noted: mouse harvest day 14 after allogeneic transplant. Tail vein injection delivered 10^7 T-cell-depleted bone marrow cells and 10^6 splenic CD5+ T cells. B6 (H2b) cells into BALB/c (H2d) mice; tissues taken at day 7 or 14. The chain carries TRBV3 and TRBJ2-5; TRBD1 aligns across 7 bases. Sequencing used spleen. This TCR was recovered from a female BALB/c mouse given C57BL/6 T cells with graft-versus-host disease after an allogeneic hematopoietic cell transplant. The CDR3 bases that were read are TGTGCCAGCAGCTCCGACAGGGCCCAAGACACCCAGTAC. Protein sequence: CASSSDRAQDTQY. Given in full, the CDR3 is CASSSDRAQDTQYF.